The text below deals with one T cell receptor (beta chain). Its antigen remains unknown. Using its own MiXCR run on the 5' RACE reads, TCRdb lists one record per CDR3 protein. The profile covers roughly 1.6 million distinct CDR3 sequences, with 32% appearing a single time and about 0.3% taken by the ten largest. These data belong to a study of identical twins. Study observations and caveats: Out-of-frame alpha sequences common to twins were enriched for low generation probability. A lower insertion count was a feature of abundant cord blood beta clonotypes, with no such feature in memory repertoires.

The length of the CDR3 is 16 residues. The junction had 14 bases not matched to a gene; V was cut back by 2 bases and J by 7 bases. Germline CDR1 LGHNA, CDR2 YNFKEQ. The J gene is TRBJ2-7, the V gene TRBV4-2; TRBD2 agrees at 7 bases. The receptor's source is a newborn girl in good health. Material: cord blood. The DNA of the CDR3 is TGTGCCAGCAGCCAAACCGGGACTAAAGCTTACAATGAGCAGTACTTC. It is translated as CASSQTGTKAYNEQYF.